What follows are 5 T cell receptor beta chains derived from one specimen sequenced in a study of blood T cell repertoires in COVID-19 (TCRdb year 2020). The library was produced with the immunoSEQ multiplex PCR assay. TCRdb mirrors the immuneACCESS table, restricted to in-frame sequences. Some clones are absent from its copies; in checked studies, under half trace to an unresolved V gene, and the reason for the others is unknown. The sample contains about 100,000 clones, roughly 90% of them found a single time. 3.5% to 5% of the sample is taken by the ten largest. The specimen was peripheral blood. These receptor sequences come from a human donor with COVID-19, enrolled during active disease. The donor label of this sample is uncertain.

CDR3 bases: TGTGCCAGCAGTGTATCCCCGGGACTAGCGGGAGGGGAAGAGACCCAGTACTTC. Amino acid sequence: CASSVSPGLAGGEETQYF. The chain uses TRBV25-1 and TRBJ2-5; 16 nucleotides match TRBD2. J gave up 3 bases and V 4 bases, and 8 bases lay outside the gene matches. The CDR3 sequence is 18 residues long. The germline gives CDR1 MGHDK, CDR2 SYGVNS.

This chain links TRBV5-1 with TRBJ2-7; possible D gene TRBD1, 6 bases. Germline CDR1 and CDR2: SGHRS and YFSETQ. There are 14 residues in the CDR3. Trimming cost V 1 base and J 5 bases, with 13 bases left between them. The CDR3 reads CASSLKDRLDEQYF. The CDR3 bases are TGCGCCAGCAGCTTGAAAGACAGGTTGGACGAGCAGTACTTC.

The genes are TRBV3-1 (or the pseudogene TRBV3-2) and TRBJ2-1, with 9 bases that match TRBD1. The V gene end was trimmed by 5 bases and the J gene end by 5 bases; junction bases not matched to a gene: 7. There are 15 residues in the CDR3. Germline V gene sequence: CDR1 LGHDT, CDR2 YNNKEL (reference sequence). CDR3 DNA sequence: TGTGCCAGCAGCGAGCTCGGACAGGGGAACAATGAGCAGTTCTTC. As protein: CASSELGQGNNEQFF.

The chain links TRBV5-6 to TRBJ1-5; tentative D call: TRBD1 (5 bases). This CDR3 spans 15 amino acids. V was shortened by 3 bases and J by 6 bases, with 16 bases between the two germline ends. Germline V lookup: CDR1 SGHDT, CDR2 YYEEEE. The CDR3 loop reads CASSWAGGSSQPQHF. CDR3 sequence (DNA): TGTGCCAGCAGCTGGGCCGGGGGTTCCAGTCAGCCCCAGCATTTT.

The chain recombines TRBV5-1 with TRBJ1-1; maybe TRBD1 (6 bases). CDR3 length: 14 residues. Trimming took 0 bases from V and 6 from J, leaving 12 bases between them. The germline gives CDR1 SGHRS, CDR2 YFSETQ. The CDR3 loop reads CASSLAMGGPEAFF. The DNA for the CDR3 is TGCGCCAGCAGCTTGGCCATGGGGGGGCCTGAAGCTTTCTTT.